This T cell receptor (beta chain) was captured in a study of blood T cells in healthy people across ages. Study-wide results and caveats: Per-million-T-cell TCR beta diversity fell roughly linearly with age.

Total RNA amounts of at least 5.5 micrograms were extracted per sample. A second PCR, run for about 7 to 11 cycles, used a sample-barcoded 5' primer plus a J-beta primer mix. A tag from a template-switch adaptor with 12 random nucleotides marked each cDNA molecule. TCRdb re-called the 5' RACE reads with MiXCR, one entry per CDR3 protein. The top ten clones hold around 20% of a sample with roughly 800,000 distinct CDR3 sequences, more than 45% of them seen once. V lost 4 bases, J lost 8 bases, and 14 bases lay in between. Per the germline V gene, CDR1 is SGHAT and CDR2 is FQNNGV. This CDR3 has 13 amino acids. Details on this clonotype: No antigen is known for it.

Sequencing input: blood. The V call is TRBV11-2, the J call TRBJ1-2; possible D gene TRBD1, 5 bases. The TCR was taken from a man between 25 and 39 years old in good health. CDR3 in DNA: TGTGCCAGCAGCTCACTCGGGCGGGGGGGCTACACCTTC. Translating it yields CASSSLGRGGYTF. The full variable domain, with the rest looked up from reference TRBV11-2 and TRBJ1-2, is EAGVAQSPRYKIIEKRQSVAFWCNPISGHATLYWYQQILGQGPKLLIQFQNNGVVDDSQLPKDRFSAERLKGVDSTLKIQPAKLEDSAVYLCASSSLGRGGYTFGSGTRLTVV.